These 8 T cell receptor beta chains originate from one sample sequenced in a study of CD8+CD57+ T cells in acquired aplastic anemia. Before being chosen for sequencing, patients had shown CD8+CD57+ cell expansion by flow cytometry. TCR beta VDJ and CDR3 were profiled, and genomic DNA was the template. TCRdb redid the calling of the reads with MiXCR, one entry per CDR3 protein. Among 150,000 to 170,000 distinct CDR3 sequences listed, roughly 54% were seen once. What was sequenced was sorted CD4+, CD8+, or CD8+CD57+ T cells (not recorded which) from PBMCs. The receptors come from a human donor with aplastic anemia.

Concerning this clonotype: Just one base apart from a much larger clone, this may be a read error. The J gene is TRBJ2-1, the V gene TRBV5-6; 10 bases map to TRBD2. The CDR3 is made up of 15 amino acids. CDR1 is SGHDT, CDR2 YYEEEE, per germline. CDR3 amino acids: CASSSSGGGYNEQLF. CDR3 nucleotide sequence: TGTGCCAGCAGCTCAAGCGGGGGGGGCTACAATGAGCAGCTCTTC.

A few counts support this clonotype. The V call is TRBV5-1, the J call TRBJ1-2; 7 bases line up with TRBD1. The CDR3 extends over 15 amino acids. In germline, CDR1 is SGHRS, CDR2 YFSETQ. Germline trimming cut 1 base from V and 4 bases from J; bases unmatched to any gene: 7. CDR3 sequence reads: CASSLTGEVGYGYTF. CDR3 bases: TGCGCCAGCAGCTTGACAGGGGAAGTTGGCTATGGCTACACCTTC.

Of note for this clonotype: A junction boundary mismatches the germline segment, possibly from a read error. This chain's CDR3 is CSVESGQVEASF. As DNA, the CDR3 is TGCAGCGTTGAATCCGGACAGGTCGAAGCTTCCTTT. The chain joins TRBV29-1 to TRBJ1-1; 7 bases match TRBD1. In germline, CDR1 is SQVTM, CDR2 ANQGSEA. The CDR3 is made up of 12 amino acids.

This clonotype was picked up one time. The chain recombines TRBV7-8 with TRBJ2-7; D might be TRBD1 (7 bases). V lost 5 bases and J lost 3, with 20 bases in between. Germline CDR1 and CDR2: SGHVS and FQNEAQ. This CDR3 contains 16 residues. The chain's CDR3 is CASSTTRGENLYEQYF. The DNA for the CDR3 is TGTGCCAGCAGCACGACCAGGGGGGAAAACCTCTACGAGCAGTACTTC. Looking up the rest from reference TRBV7-8 and TRBJ2-7 gives the full variable domain: GAGVSQSPRYKVAKRGQDVALRCDPISGHVSLFWYQQALGQGPEFLTYFQNEAQLDKSGLPSDRFFAERPEGSVSTLKIQRTQQEDSAVYLCASSTTRGENLYEQYFGPGTRLTVT.

The CDR3 region is CASSLEAGDRAQHF. Here the CDR3 DNA reads TGTGCCAGCAGCTTAGAGGCAGGCGACAGAGCCCAGCATTTT. J is TRBJ1-5 and V is TRBV7-6; maybe TRBD1 (5 bases). Trimming shortened V by 1 base and J by 11 bases, and 15 bases separated the two germline ends. The CDR3 is 14 residues long. Germline assignment: CDR1 SGHVS and CDR2 FNYEAQ.

This clonotype was picked up many times. The J gene is TRBJ2-1, the V gene TRBV20-1; D is unclear. The CDR3 length is 15 residues. Germline V gene data show CDR1 as DFQATT and CDR2 as SNEGSKA (reference sequence). V was trimmed by 0 bases and J by 5 bases, leaving 14 bases between them. The CDR3: CSARDRAGPNNEQFF. In nucleotides, the CDR3 is TGCAGTGCTAGAGATCGGGCTGGGCCGAACAATGAGCAGTTCTTC.

This clonotype was counted ten times or more. The genes are TRBV4-3 and TRBJ2-6, with D maybe TRBD1 (6 bases). V lost 0 bases to trimming and J lost 2 bases, with 8 bases between them. The CDR3 is 16 amino acids. Germline V gene data show CDR1 as LGHNA and CDR2 as YSLEER. The CDR3 region is CASSQDGGPGANVLTF. DNA for the CDR3: TGCGCCAGCAGCCAAGATGGGGGCCCTGGGGCCAACGTCCTGACTTTC.

This clonotype has a count of ten or more. This chain uses TRBV9 with TRBJ2-5; no definite D call. Germline V CDR1 and CDR2: SGDLS, YYNGEE. The CDR3 has 15 amino acids. Deletions cut 0 bases from V and 3 bases from J, with 12 bases between. CDR3 residues: CASSVGLATEETQYF. DNA for the CDR3: TGTGCCAGCAGCGTAGGGTTAGCAACCGAAGAGACCCAGTACTTC.